The clone carrying this T cell receptor (beta chain) was recorded once. The PCR had 60 Vbeta and 13 Jbeta primers. Only in-frame clones appear in the TCRdb table, and some are missing; sequencing was by immunoSEQ multiplex PCR. The sample yields under 200,000 clones, around 72% seen once. The data derive from a study of cytomegalovirus exposure and HLA in healthy donors. CDR1 is MNHEY, CDR2 SMNVEV, per germline (reference sequence). The CDR3 contains 18 residues. V shed 7 bases and J 7 bases; nucleotides not matched to a gene: 23. The rearrangement links TRBV27 to TRBJ1-1; 8 bases are shared with TRBD1. The sample was PBMCs. The clonotype originates from a young man in good health and CMV-seronegative. The CDR3 DNA is TGTGCCAGCATGCGATTAACCGGGACAGGCGCCCCGACGGGTGAAGCTTTCTTT. This translates into CASMRLTGTGAPTGEAFF.